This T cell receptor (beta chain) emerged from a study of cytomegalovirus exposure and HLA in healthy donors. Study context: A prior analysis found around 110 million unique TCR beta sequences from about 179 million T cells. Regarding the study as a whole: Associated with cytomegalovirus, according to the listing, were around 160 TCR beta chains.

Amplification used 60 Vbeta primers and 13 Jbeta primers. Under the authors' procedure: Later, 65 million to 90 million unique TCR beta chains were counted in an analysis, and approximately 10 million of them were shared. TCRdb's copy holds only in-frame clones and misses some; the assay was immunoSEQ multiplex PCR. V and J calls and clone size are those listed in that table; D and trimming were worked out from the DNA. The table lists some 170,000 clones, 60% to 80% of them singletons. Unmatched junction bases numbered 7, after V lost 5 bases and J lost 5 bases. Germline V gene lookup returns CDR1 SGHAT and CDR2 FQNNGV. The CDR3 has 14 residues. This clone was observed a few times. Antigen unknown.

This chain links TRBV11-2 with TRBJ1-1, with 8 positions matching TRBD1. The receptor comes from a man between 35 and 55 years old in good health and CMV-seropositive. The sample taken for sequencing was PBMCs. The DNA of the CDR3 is TGTGCCAGCAGCCCTCAGGGGGCCGGGACTGAAGCTTTCTTT. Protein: CASSPQGAGTEAFF.